This TCR beta chain emerged from a study of blood T cell repertoires in COVID-19. Study information: Whether acute or convalescent, the COVID-19 samples came from the United States, Italy and Spain. PBMCs, B-cell-depleted T cells, or T cells were the source of the cDNA or gDNA that made up the material.

In the original workflow: Estimation of nucleated cell counts was performed using reference gene primer amplification. Generated by immunoSEQ multiplex PCR, the TCRdb table keeps only in-frame clones and is missing some. V and J calls and clone size are copied from that table; D and trimming were computed from the DNA. The sample gives tens of thousands of clones, 75% to 90% of which show up once; about 15% is in the top ten. What was sequenced was peripheral blood. The clonotype originates from a male donor with acute or convalescent COVID-19.

Here the CDR3 DNA reads TGTGCCAGCAGCTCTGGACAGAACTACGAGCAGTACTTC. Translating gives CASSSGQNYEQYF. The chain uses TRBV7-6 and TRBJ2-7; perhaps TRBD1 as D (6 bases). V was cut by 4 bases and J by 3 bases, with 10 bases left in between. The CDR3 has 13 amino acids. Germline values: CDR1 SGHVS, CDR2 FNYEAQ.